This T cell receptor (beta chain) originates from a study of T cells after yellow fever vaccination. Study details: SMART-Seq v4 Ultra Low Input prepared the low-cell-number fractions. General study findings and limits: Among primary-vaccination clones, most reappeared after the booster, at approximately 96% for CD4 and approximately 90% for CD8. It was a small share of clonotypes that appeared in both CD4 and CD8 compartments.

Conversion of TCR transcripts into cDNA relied on 5'RACE template switching, which added a universal primer site and UMIs. Via MiXCR, TCRdb re-called the 5' RACE reads, giving one row per CDR3 protein. This sample has about 350,000 distinct CDR3 sequences, with around 8.1% found just once. A note on this clonotype: Its antigen is unidentified.

V dropped 1 base and J dropped 2 bases, with 13 bases sitting between them. Germline values: CDR1 SEHNR, CDR2 FQNEAQ (reference sequence). The CDR3 contains 16 residues. The sample in question was PBMCs, obtained around 45 days after the first yellow fever vaccination. The clonotype comes from a man aged 18 to 35 who received the YFV17D yellow fever vaccine. The chain joins TRBV7-9 to TRBJ2-3; possibly TRBD2 for D (5 bases). The CDR3: CASSLGFTGYTDTQYF. For the CDR3, the DNA is TGTGCCAGCAGCTTAGGGTTCACGGGATACACAGATACGCAGTATTTT. Full variable domain (remainder filled in from reference TRBV7-9 and TRBJ2-3): DTGVSQNPRHKITKRGQNVTFRCDPISEHNRLYWYRQTLGQGPEFLTYFQNEAQLEKSRLLSDRFSAERPKGSFSTLEIQRTEQGDSAMYLCASSLGFTGYTDTQYFGPGTRLTVL.